The rows below give T cell receptor beta chains drawn from one sample of a study of cytomegalovirus exposure and HLA in healthy donors. The repertoire was sequenced with immunoSEQ multiplex PCR; TCRdb's copy has only in-frame clones and lacks some. Seen here are approximately 140,000 clones, roughly 80% observed once, and the top ten hold 6.5% to 7%. Sequenced sample: PBMCs. Receptors originate from a man between 40 and 49 years old in good health and CMV-seropositive. Both conserved end residues are trimmed from each CDR3. The order of the fields is J gene, V gene, CDR3 protein.

>TRBJ2-7|TRBV30
AWSAQGSYEQY
>TRBJ2-5|TRBV4-2
ASSQGLAGEETQY
>TRBJ2-7|TRBV7-9
ASSPVAGNYEQY
>TRBJ1-6|TRBV7-9
ASSLGAGDNSPLH
>TRBJ1-1|TRBV5-5
ASSLPDRGLNTEAF
>TRBJ1-2|TRBV23-1
ASSLETGNYGYT
>TRBJ2-5|TRBV5-1
ASSLLQGGAAQY
>TRBJ1-4|TRBV19
ASSSGTGYGLF
>TRBJ1-1|TRBV6-4
ASSVDRGTEAF
>TRBJ2-3|TRBV4-1
ASSPFGGSTDTQY
>TRBJ1-4|TRBV19
ASSTDRGVEKLF
>TRBJ1-4|TRBV28
ASSAGGAGEKLF
>TRBJ2-1|TRBV4-3
ASSQRLAGESSYNEQF
>TRBJ2-3|TRBV6-6
AIRTAASTDTQY
>TRBJ1-5|TRBV6-5
ASGLRRGNQPQH
>TRBJ2-7|TRBV7-2
ASSLAVSSYEQY
>TRBJ2-7|TRBV5-1
ASRTHPRTGMVDEQY
>TRBJ1-1|TRBV7-8
ASRGHGNTEAF